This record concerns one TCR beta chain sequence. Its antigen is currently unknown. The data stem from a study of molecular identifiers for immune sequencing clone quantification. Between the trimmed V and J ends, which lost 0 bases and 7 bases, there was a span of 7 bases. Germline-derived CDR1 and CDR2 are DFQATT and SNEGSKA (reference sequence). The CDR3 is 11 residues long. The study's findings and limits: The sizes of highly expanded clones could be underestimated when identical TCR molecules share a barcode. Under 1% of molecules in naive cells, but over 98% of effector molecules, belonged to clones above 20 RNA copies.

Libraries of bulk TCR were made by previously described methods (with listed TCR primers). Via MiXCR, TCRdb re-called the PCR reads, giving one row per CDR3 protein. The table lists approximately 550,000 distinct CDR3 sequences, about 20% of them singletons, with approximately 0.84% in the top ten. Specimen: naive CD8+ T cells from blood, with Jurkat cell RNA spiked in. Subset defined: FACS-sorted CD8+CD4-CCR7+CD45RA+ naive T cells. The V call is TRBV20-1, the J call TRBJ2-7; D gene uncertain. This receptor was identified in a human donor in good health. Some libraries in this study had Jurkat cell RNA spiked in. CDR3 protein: CSARDLTEQYF. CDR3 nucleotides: TGCAGTGCTAGAGATCTGACAGAGCAGTACTTC.